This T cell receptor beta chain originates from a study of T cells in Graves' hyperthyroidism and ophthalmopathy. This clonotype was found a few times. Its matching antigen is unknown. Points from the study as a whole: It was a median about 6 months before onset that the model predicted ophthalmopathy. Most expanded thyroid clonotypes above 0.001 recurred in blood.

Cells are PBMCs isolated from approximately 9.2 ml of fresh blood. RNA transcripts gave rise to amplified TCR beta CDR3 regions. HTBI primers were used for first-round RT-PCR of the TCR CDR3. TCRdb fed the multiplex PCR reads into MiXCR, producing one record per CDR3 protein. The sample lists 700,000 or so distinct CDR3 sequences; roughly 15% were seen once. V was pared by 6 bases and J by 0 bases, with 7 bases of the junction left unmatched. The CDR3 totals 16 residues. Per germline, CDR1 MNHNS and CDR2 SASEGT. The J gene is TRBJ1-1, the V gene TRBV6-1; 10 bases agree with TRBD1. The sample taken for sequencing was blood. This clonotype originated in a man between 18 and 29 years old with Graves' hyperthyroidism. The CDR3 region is CASRSGQGIMNTEAFF. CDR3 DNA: TGTGCCAGCAGATCGGGACAGGGGATCATGAACACTGAAGCTTTCTTT.